Listed here are 11 T cell receptor beta chains from one sample, sequenced in a study of regulatory and conventional T cells in RAG deficiency. Clones were read by immunoSEQ multiplex PCR, and TCRdb kept only the in-frame ones, dropping some. The data contain 45,000 or so clones, over 80% of them singletons. Blood CD4+ CD25-low CD127-high conventional T cells supplied the genomic DNA template. These data also formed part of another study, on regulatory T cells. That paper states: The primer mix had 52 TRBV and 13 TRBJ primers.

The sample comprised CD4+ effector T cells sorted from blood. These receptors originate from a human donor in good health.

The chain is built from TRBV7-2 and TRBJ2-2; 8 bases map to TRBD1. Germline lookup yields CDR1 SGHTA and CDR2 FQGNSA. The V and J ends lost 7 bases and 5 bases, in that order; junction bases with no gene match: 9. This CDR3 is 15 amino acids long. The CDR3 here is CASTLGQGSTGELFF. The CDR3 nucleotides are TGTGCCAGCACCCTCGGACAGGGAAGTACCGGGGAGCTGTTTTTT.

This chain connects TRBV7-9 to TRBJ2-3; the match to TRBD2 covers 8 bases. Looked up from germline, CDR1 is SEHNR and CDR2 is FQNEAQ (reference sequence). This CDR3 is 15 amino acids long. V shed 5 bases, J shed 11 bases, and the junction held 15 bases outside the gene matches. Here the CDR3 reads CASSAAGGTLAGQYF. CDR3 bases: TGTGCCAGCAGCGCCGCGGGGGGTACGCTAGCTGGGCAGTATTTT.

J is TRBJ1-3 and V is TRBV27; possible D gene TRBD1, 5 bases. The germline V gene has CDR1 MNHEY and CDR2 SMNVEV (reference sequence). The CDR3 contains 15 residues. The V gene lost 0 bases and the J gene lost 3 bases, with 9 bases spanning the gap. The CDR3 bases are TGTGCCAGCAGTTTATCCTGGGGCAGTGGAAACACCATATATTTT. This sequence encodes CASSLSWGSGNTIYF.

This clone was counted a single time. CDR3 in amino acids: CASSLGQEETQYF. The CDR3 DNA follows: TGTGCCAGCAGCTTAGGACAAGAAGAGACCCAGTACTTC. J is TRBJ2-5 and V is TRBV7-2; unclear D gene. Trimming removed 1 base at V and 3 bases at J, with 6 bases between. CDR1 and CDR2 (germline): SGHTA, FQGNSA. This CDR3 is 13 amino acids long.

The rearrangement joins TRBV9 to TRBJ2-7; 14 bases map to TRBD2. The germline CDR1 and CDR2 sequences are SGDLS and YYNGEE. The V and J ends lost 7 bases and 4 bases, in that order; junction bases with no gene match: 7. The CDR3 length is 15 residues. The CDR3 region is CASGRGTSGRYEQYF. Here the CDR3 DNA reads TGTGCCAGCGGAAGAGGGACTAGCGGGAGATACGAGCAGTACTTC. Complete variable domain (other parts from reference TRBV9 and TRBJ2-7): DSGVTQTPKHLITATGQRVTLRCSPRSGDLSVYWYQQSLDQGLQFLIQYYNGEERAKGNILERFSAQQFPDLHSELNLSSLELGDSALYFCASGRGTSGRYEQYFGPGTRLTVT.

The V gene is TRBV19, the J gene TRBJ2-3; D possibly matches TRBD1 or TRBD2 (6 bases each). Trimming stripped 8 bases from V and 2 bases from J, with 14 bases between. Looked up from germline, CDR1 is LNHDA and CDR2 is SQIVND (reference sequence). This CDR3 region has 14 residues. The CDR3 DNA reads as TGTGCCAGTCGGGGGCGACCCGACACAGATACGCAGTATTTT. Translating it yields CASRGRPDTDTQYF. Using reference TRBV19 and TRBJ2-3 for the parts outside the CDR3, the full variable domain is DGGITQSPKYLFRKEGQNVTLSCEQNLNHDAMYWYRQDPGQGLRLIYYSQIVNDFQKGDIAEGYSVSREKKESFPLTVTSAQKNPTAFYLCASRGRPDTDTQYFGPGTRLTVL.

The CDR3 protein is CASSIRGTGMSGELFF. In DNA, the CDR3 is TGTGCCAGTAGTATACGCGGGACAGGGATGTCCGGGGAGCTGTTTTTT. This chain joins TRBV19 and TRBJ2-2, with TRBD1 matching 9 bases. Germline-derived CDR1 and CDR2 are LNHDA and SQIVND (reference sequence). This CDR3 has 16 amino acids. J lost 6 bases, V lost 2 bases, and 7 bases had no gene match.

This clone was counted between two and nine times. This chain connects TRBV29-1 to TRBJ2-3; the D gene is possibly TRBD2 (6 bases). Trimming left V 8 bases short and J 6 bases short, with 21 bases between. This CDR3 is 14 amino acids long. CDR1 is SQVTM and CDR2 is ANQGSEA in the germline V gene. CDR3 in amino acids: CSYTPGLFTDTQYF. CDR3 sequence (DNA): TGCAGCTACACTCCGGGACTCTTCACGGATACGCAGTATTTT.

The CDR3 DNA sequence: TGCGCCAGCAGCTTGAGGCCTAGCGGGGGGACAGATACGCAGTATTTT. This encodes CASSLRPSGGTDTQYF. The genes are TRBV5-1 and TRBJ2-3; 11 nucleotides agree with TRBD2. J gave up 3 bases and V 1 base, and 4 bases lay outside the gene matches. Germline CDR1 is SGHRS and CDR2 is YFSETQ. The CDR3 has 16 amino acids.

Of note for this clone: Mismatch with germline at one junction end may stem from a read error. The chain employs TRBV7-7 and TRBJ2-5; 9 bases are a match to TRBD2. CDR3 length: 14 amino acids. The V gene's germline CDR1 is SSHAT and CDR2 FNYEAQ (reference sequence). Here the CDR3 DNA reads TGTGCTAGCAGCTTAGCGGGGGAAAAAGAGACCCAGTACTTC. Its protein is CASSLAGEKETQYF.

The V call is TRBV7-9, the J call TRBJ2-5; weak D call: TRBD1 (6 bases). The CDR3 consists of 17 residues. The V end was cut by 2 bases, the J end by 5 bases, with 21 bases between. Germline CDR1 and CDR2: SEHNR and FQNEAQ (reference sequence). In DNA, the CDR3 is TGTGCCAGCAGCTTATGGTCAGGGGCCCTCAGTTCGGAGACCCAGTACTTC. The encoded protein is CASSLWSGALSSETQYF. Filled out from reference TRBV7-9 and TRBJ2-5, the complete variable domain reads DTGVSQNPRHKITKRGQNVTFRCDPISEHNRLYWYRQTLGQGPEFLTYFQNEAQLEKSRLLSDRFSAERPKGSFSTLEIQRTEQGDSAMYLCASSLWSGALSSETQYFGPGTRLLVL.